Each of the 2 T cell receptor beta chains below was sequenced from the same sample in a study of cytomegalovirus exposure and HLA in healthy donors. With 60 Vbeta and 13 Jbeta primers, the PCR was carried out. Libraries were prepared by immunoSEQ multiplex PCR; TCRdb keeps only in-frame clonotypes and omits some of them. The table records roughly 100,000 clones, roughly three quarters of them present only once. The sample comprised PBMCs. Receptor source: a man over 45 in good health and CMV-seropositive.

This clone has more than one count but fewer than ten. The rearrangement joins TRBV27 to TRBJ2-7, with 9 bases fitting TRBD1. CDR1 and CDR2 (germline): MNHEY, SMNVEV (reference sequence). This CDR3 comprises 14 residues. V was clipped by 10 bases and J by 1 base; unmatched bases: 8. CDR3 nucleotide sequence: TGTGCCACCTCGCGGACAGGGGTATCCTACGAGCAGTACTTC. Its translation: CATSRTGVSYEQYF.

The chain carries TRBV6-5 and TRBJ2-1, with D tentatively TRBD1 (6 bases). The V end was cut by 4 bases, the J end by 10 bases, with 11 bases between. The CDR3 runs 12 residues. CDR1 and CDR2 from the germline V gene are MNHEY and SVGAGI. Here the CDR3 reads CASSSPGTEQFF. CDR3 DNA sequence: TGTGCCAGCAGTTCCCCCGGGACAGAGCAGTTCTTC.